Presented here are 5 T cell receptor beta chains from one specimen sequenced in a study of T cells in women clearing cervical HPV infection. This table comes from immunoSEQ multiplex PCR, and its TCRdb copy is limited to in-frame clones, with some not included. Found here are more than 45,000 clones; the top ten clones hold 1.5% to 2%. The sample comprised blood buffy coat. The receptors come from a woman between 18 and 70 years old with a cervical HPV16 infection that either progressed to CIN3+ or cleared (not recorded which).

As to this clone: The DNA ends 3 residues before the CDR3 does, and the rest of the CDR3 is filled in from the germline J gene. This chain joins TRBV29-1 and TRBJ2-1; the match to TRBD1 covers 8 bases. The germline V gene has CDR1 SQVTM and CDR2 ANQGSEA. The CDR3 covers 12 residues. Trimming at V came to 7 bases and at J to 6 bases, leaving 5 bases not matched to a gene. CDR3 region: CSERTGFNEQFF. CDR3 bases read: TGCAGCGAAAGGACAGGGTTCAATGAG.

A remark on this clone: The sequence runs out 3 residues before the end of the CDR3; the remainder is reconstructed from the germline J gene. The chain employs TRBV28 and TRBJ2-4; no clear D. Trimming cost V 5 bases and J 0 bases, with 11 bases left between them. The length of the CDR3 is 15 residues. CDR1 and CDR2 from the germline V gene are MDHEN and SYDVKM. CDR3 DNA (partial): TGTGCCAGCAGTCCTGAAGGCTCAGCCAAAAACATT. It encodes CASSPEGSAKNI. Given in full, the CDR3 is CASSPEGSAKNIQYF.

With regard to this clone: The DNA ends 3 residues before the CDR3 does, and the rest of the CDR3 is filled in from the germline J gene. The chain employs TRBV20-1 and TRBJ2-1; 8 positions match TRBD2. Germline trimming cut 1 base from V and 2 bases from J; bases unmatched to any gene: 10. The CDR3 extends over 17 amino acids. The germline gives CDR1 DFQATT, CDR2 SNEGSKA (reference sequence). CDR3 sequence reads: CSARADRWTSTYNEQFF. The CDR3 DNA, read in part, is TGCAGTGCTAGAGCTGATCGTTGGACTAGCACCTACAATGAG.

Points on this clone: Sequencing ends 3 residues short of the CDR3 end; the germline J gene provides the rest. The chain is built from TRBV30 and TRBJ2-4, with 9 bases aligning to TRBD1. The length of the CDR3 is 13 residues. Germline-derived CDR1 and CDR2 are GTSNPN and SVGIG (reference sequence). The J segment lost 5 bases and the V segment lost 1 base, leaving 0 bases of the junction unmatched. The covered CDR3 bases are TGTGCCTGGAGTGGGACAGGGGAAAACATT. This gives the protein CAWSGTGENI. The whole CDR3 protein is CAWSGTGENIQYF.

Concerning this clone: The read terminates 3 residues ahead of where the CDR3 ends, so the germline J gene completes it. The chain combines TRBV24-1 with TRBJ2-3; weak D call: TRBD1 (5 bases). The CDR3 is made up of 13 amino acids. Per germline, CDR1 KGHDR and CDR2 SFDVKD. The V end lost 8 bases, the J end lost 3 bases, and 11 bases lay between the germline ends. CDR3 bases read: TGTGCCACCATAGAACCAGGGACAGATACG. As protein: CATIEPGTDT. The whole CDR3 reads CATIEPGTDTQYF.